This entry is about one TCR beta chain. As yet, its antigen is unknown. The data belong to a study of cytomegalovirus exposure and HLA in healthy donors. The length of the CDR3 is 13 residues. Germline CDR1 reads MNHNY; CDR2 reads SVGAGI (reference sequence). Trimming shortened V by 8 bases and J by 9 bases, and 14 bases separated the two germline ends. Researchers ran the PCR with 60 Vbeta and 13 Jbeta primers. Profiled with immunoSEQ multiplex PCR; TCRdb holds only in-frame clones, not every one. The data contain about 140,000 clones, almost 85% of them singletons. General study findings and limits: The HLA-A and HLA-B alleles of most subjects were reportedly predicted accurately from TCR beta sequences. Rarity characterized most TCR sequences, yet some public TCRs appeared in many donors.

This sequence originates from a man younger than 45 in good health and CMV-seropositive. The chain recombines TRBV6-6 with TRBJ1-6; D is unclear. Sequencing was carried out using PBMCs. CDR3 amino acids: CASGLPAGSPLHF. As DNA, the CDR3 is TGTGCCAGCGGTCTCCCAGCGGGTTCACCCCTCCACTTT.